The 24 T cell receptor beta chains listed next were all sequenced from one sample in a study of PD-1 blockade in classical Hodgkin lymphoma. Some clones are missing from TCRdb's copy, which holds only in-frame ones; the method was immunoSEQ multiplex PCR. The table records around 50,000 clones, approximately 90% of them present only once. Time point defined: newly diagnosed, previously untreated cHL patient sample. The sample comprised peripheral blood mononuclear cells (PBMCs). All receptors come from a human donor with classical Hodgkin lymphoma.

This chain uses TRBV28 with TRBJ2-7; D assignment may be TRBD1 or TRBD2 (5 bases each). CDR3 length: 15 residues. The germline gives CDR1 MDHEN, CDR2 SYDVKM. V was trimmed by 4 bases and J by 0 bases, leaving 13 bases between them. The CDR3 nucleotides are TGTGCCAGCAGTTCGGCCAGGGAGCTCTCCTACGAGCAGTACTTC. Its protein product is CASSSARELSYEQYF.

V usage is TRBV19 and J usage is TRBJ1-2; no clear D gene. The CDR3 is 15 residues long. V lost 2 bases, J lost 2 bases, and 12 bases lay in between. CDR1 and CDR2 from the germline V gene are LNHDA and SQIVND (reference sequence). CDR3 nucleotide sequence: TGTGCCAGTAGTATAACCCGCTCTGAGAACTATGGCTACACCTTC. Translated: CASSITRSENYGYTF. The entire variable domain, with the rest obtained from reference TRBV19 and TRBJ1-2, is as follows: DGGITQSPKYLFRKEGQNVTLSCEQNLNHDAMYWYRQDPGQGLRLIYYSQIVNDFQKGDIAEGYSVSREKKESFPLTVTSAQKNPTAFYLCASSITRSENYGYTFGSGTRLTVV.

The chain has TRBV28 and TRBJ2-1, with 13 bases aligning to TRBD2. V dropped 3 bases and J dropped 9; count of bases not matched to a gene: 8. The length of the CDR3 is 16 residues. Germline V gives CDR1 MDHEN, CDR2 SYDVKM. CDR3 DNA: TGTGCCAGCAGTTTGCGGACTAGCGGGAGAGGGGTTGAGCAGTTCTTC. Its protein is CASSLRTSGRGVEQFF.

The chain has TRBV27 and TRBJ2-5; D is perhaps TRBD1 or TRBD2 (5 bases each). Trimming stripped 6 bases from V and 7 bases from J, with 12 bases between. Germline-derived CDR1 and CDR2 are MNHEY and SMNVEV (reference sequence). The CDR3 loop spans 12 amino acids. CDR3 residues: CASRVGEGTQYF. The CDR3 DNA reads as TGTGCCAGCAGGGTGGGGGAAGGGACCCAGTACTTC.

This clone appeared a single time. The chain employs TRBV27 and TRBJ1-4; possible D gene TRBD1, 5 bases. The CDR3 extends over 13 amino acids. V shed 4 bases and J shed 8 bases, with 11 bases lying between them. Germline V lookup: CDR1 MNHEY, CDR2 SMNVEV (reference sequence). The CDR3 bases are TGTGCCAGCAGTTCGCAGGGAGGAGAAAAACTGTTTTTT. Encoded protein: CASSSQGGEKLFF.

The V gene is TRBV27, the J gene TRBJ2-5, with D possibly matching TRBD1 (5 bases). The V and J ends lost 5 bases and 5 bases respectively, with 15 bases between them. The CDR3 runs to 14 residues. Germline CDR1 is MNHEY and CDR2 is SMNVEV (reference sequence). The CDR3 loop is CASSRGINGETQYF. The CDR3 DNA is TGTGCCAGCAGTAGGGGCATAAACGGGGAGACCCAGTACTTC.

The chain recombines TRBV11-2 with TRBJ2-7, with 14 bases that match TRBD2. The trim removed 7 bases at V and 4 bases at J, leaving 6 bases unmatched. This CDR3 is built from 15 residues. CDR1 and CDR2 (germline): SGHAT, FQNNGV. CDR3 sequence (DNA): TGTGCCAGCACACTGGGGACTAGCGGGAGTTACGAGCAGTACGTC. This gives the protein CASTLGTSGSYEQYV.

The chain combines TRBV28 with TRBJ1-5; D unresolved. V was trimmed by 3 bases and J by 7 bases, leaving 7 bases between them. The CDR3 is made up of 12 amino acids. Germline loops: CDR1 MDHEN, CDR2 SYDVKM. This chain's CDR3 is CASSFVRQPQHF. The CDR3, as DNA: TGTGCCAGCAGTTTTGTTAGGCAGCCCCAGCATTTT.

The chain carries TRBV6-6 and TRBJ2-2; D is uncertain. This CDR3 is built from 14 residues. V lost 6 bases and J lost 4, with 12 bases in between. Germline lookup yields CDR1 MNHNY and CDR2 SVGAGI (reference sequence). The CDR3: CASSPSRSTGELFF. The CDR3 nucleotides read TGTGCCAGCAGCCCCTCCCGTAGCACCGGGGAGCTGTTTTTT.

This clone was counted only a few times. The chain couples TRBV2 to TRBJ1-1, with D possibly TRBD1 on 5 matching bases. Germline V gene sequence: CDR1 SNHLY, CDR2 FYNNEI. The length of the CDR3 is 14 residues. The V and J ends lost 7 bases and 0 bases respectively, with 12 bases between them. Written as DNA, the CDR3 is TGTGCCAGCAAGTTGGAGGGGATGAACACTGAAGCTTTCTTT. The encoded protein is CASKLEGMNTEAFF.

V usage is TRBV6-6 and J usage is TRBJ1-5, with 7 positions matching TRBD1. Germline CDR1 is MNHNY and CDR2 is SVGAGI (reference sequence). This CDR3 is 16 amino acids long. J lost 1 base, V lost 4 bases, and 7 bases had no gene match. The CDR3 reads CASSWAGGRSNQPQHF. CDR3 coding DNA: TGTGCCAGCAGTTGGGCAGGGGGTCGAAGCAATCAGCCCCAGCATTTT.

The chain has TRBV6-5 and TRBJ1-1; D is ambiguous. Germline CDR1 MNHEY, CDR2 SVGAGI. Trimming cost V 1 base and J 0 bases, with 9 bases left between them. The CDR3 consists of 15 residues. CDR3 in DNA: TGTGCCAGCAGTTACTTCCCCGGGGTGAACACTGAAGCTTTCTTT. Translating gives CASSYFPGVNTEAFF.

A single count supports this clone. The chain recombines TRBV18 with TRBJ2-7, with a tentative D call TRBD1 (6 bases). CDR1 is KGHSH, CDR2 LQKENI, per germline. The CDR3 consists of 14 residues. Trimming took 2 bases from V and 4 from J, leaving 12 bases between them. The CDR3 nucleotides are TGTGCCAGCTCACCAAAGGGGGTCCCATACGAGCAGTACTTC. This gives the protein CASSPKGVPYEQYF.

The rearrangement uses TRBV27 and TRBJ2-7; the match to TRBD1 covers 10 bases. Trimming took 6 bases from V and 3 from J; bases not matched to a gene: 2. The CDR3 contains 13 residues. CDR1 is MNHEY, CDR2 SMNVEV, per germline (reference sequence). The DNA of the CDR3 is TGTGCCAGCAGCTGGGACAGGGGCTACGAGCAGTACTTC. This translates into CASSWDRGYEQYF.

The rearrangement joins TRBV4-1 to TRBJ2-1; 15 bases fit TRBD2. The CDR3 loop spans 20 amino acids. Germline CDR1 reads MGHRA; CDR2 reads YSYEKL. Trimming at V came to 0 bases and at J to 2 bases, leaving 8 bases not matched to a gene. The CDR3 DNA reads as TGCGCCAGCAGCCAAGATGGGGGACTAGCGGGAGGTAGTGCCTACAATGAGCAGTTCTTC. Amino acids: CASSQDGGLAGGSAYNEQFF.

The chain links TRBV18 to TRBJ1-2, with D maybe TRBD1 (5 bases). Trimming pared 2 bases from V and 6 bases from J, leaving 28 bases between. The CDR3 totals 19 residues. Germline V lookup: CDR1 KGHSH, CDR2 LQKENI. The CDR3 here is CASSPIGENRLVPRDGYTF. DNA of the CDR3: TGTGCCAGCTCACCAATTGGAGAAAACAGGCTTGTGCCTAGGGATGGCTACACCTTC. Full variable domain (outside the CDR3, taken from reference TRBV18 and TRBJ1-2): NAGVMQNPRHLVRRRGQEARLRCSPMKGHSHVYWYRQLPEEGLKFMVYLQKENIIDESGMPKERFSAEFPKEGPSILRIQQVVRGDSAAYFCASSPIGENRLVPRDGYTFGSGTRLTVV.

The chain carries TRBV19 and TRBJ1-5; weak D call: TRBD1 (5 bases). Germline V lookup: CDR1 LNHDA, CDR2 SQIVND (reference sequence). There are 15 residues in the CDR3. V shed 4 bases and J shed 0 bases, with 10 bases lying between them. CDR3 DNA: TGTGCCAGTAGTACCACAGGATATAGCAATCAGCCCCAGCATTTT. Translated: CASSTTGYSNQPQHF.

The CDR3 coding sequence is TGCGCCAGCAGCCAGACAGACAGGGGGGAGACTGAAGCTTTCTTT. Translation: CASSQTDRGETEAFF. The chain carries TRBV4-1 and TRBJ1-1; 9 bases agree with TRBD1. V lost 3 bases, J lost 5 bases, and 7 bases stayed unmatched. CDR3 length: 15 residues. The germline V gene encodes CDR1 MGHRA and CDR2 YSYEKL.

This chain uses TRBV4-1 with TRBJ1-2; no clear D. Germline V CDR1 and CDR2: MGHRA, YSYEKL. The CDR3 length is 14 residues. V was shortened by 0 bases and J by 8 bases, with 13 bases between the two germline ends. The CDR3 DNA sequence: TGCGCCAGCAGCCAAGAGGAAACGTTTGCAGGCTACACCTTC. As protein: CASSQEETFAGYTF.

The J gene is TRBJ1-2, the V gene TRBV5-4; D unresolved. Germline V lookup: CDR1 SGHNT, CDR2 YYREEE (reference sequence). The CDR3 loop spans 12 amino acids. Trimming stripped 4 bases from V and 2 bases from J, with 6 bases between. The CDR3: CASSEGNYGYTF. CDR3 in DNA: TGTGCCAGCAGCGAGGGCAACTATGGCTACACCTTC.

V usage is TRBV6-8 and J usage is TRBJ2-5, with 7 bases matching TRBD2. CDR3 length: 15 residues. Trimming removed 0 bases from V and 9 bases from J; junction bases left unmatched: 10. Looked up from germline, CDR1 is MNHGY and CDR2 is SAAAGT. CDR3 protein: CASSYSGGKGGAQYF. The DNA of the CDR3 is TGTGCCAGCAGTTACTCGGGGGGGAAGGGAGGGGCCCAGTACTTC.

The V and J genes are TRBV23-1 and TRBJ2-7, with 13 positions matching TRBD2. TRBV23-1 is recorded as an ORF, its role being uncertain. Trimming took 4 bases from V and 2 from J; bases not matched to a gene: 8. There are 17 residues in the CDR3. This CDR3 reads CASSPETSGRAPYEQYF. In DNA form, the CDR3 reads TGCGCCAGCAGTCCAGAAACTAGCGGGAGGGCCCCCTACGAGCAGTACTTC.

V is TRBV6-4 and J is TRBJ2-7, with 8 nucleotides matching TRBD1. Germline V gene data show CDR1 as MRHNA and CDR2 as SNTAGT. The CDR3 loop spans 15 amino acids. V gave up 6 bases and J gave up 0 bases; unmatched junction bases: 7. As DNA, the CDR3 is TGTGCCAGCAGAGCCTGGACAGGGAGCTCCTACGAGCAGTACGTC. Its protein product is CASRAWTGSSYEQYV.

The chain has TRBV5-5 and TRBJ1-2, with TRBD1 as a possible D gene (6 bases). The V gene's germline CDR1 is SGHKS and CDR2 YYEKEE (reference sequence). V lost 0 bases and J lost 8, with 14 bases in between. The CDR3 sequence is 14 residues long. The CDR3 loop reads CASSLAPTGPGYTF. The CDR3 DNA follows: TGTGCCAGCAGCTTGGCCCCAACAGGGCCCGGCTACACCTTC.